This T cell receptor beta chain originates from a study of T-cell memory formation after mild COVID-19. TCRdb re-analysed the 5' RACE reads in MiXCR, keeping a single row per CDR3 protein. The table has roughly 400,000 distinct CDR3 sequences, about a sixth seen once; the top ten hold about 22%. Trimming removed 5 bases from V and 3 bases from J, with 21 bases in between. CDR3 length: 17 amino acids. Germline V gene data show CDR1 as SEHNR and CDR2 as FQNEAQ (reference sequence). This clonotype has only a few counts. The sequenced sample consisted of PBMCs or a T cell subset sorted from them (not recorded which). This sequence originates from a man between 18 and 35 years old who had mild COVID-19 (a few samples of this study predate the infection). Cell type and time point are not known. The J gene is TRBJ2-3, the V gene TRBV7-9; D may be TRBD2 (5 bases). In DNA, the CDR3 is TGTGCCAGCAGCCGCCATCTCGGGGAAAAGCGGACAGATACGCAGTATTTT. It encodes CASSRHLGEKRTDTQYF.